These T cell receptor beta chains were read from a single sample in a study of shared T cell receptors in the human thymus. The assay was immunoSEQ multiplex PCR, and TCRdb's table has in-frame clones only and misses some. The sample lists about 380,000 clones, 95% occurring once. The specimen was thymocytes. The receptors originated from a human donor. The CDR3 runs from the conserved cysteine through the conserved F or W. The D gene is left open where the match is weak. The size entry is marked missing in some rows and otherwise reads once, few, many or a size class.

CDR3 length	V gene	clone size	D gene	J gene	CDR3 protein	CDR3 DNA
15	TRBV10-3	-	-	TRBJ2-2	CATGERVGDTGELFF	TGTGCCACCGGCGAGCGGGTTGGGGACACCGGGGAGCTGTTTTTT
12	TRBV19	once	TRBD1	TRBJ1-1	CAGRGENTEAFF	TGTGCCGGCAGGGGGGAGAACACTGAAGCTTTCTTT
17	TRBV5-1	-	-	TRBJ2-7	CASSPFLGGKASYEQYF	TGCGCCAGCAGCCCCTTCCTTGGAGGGAAAGCTTCCTACGAGCAGTACTTC
16	TRBV27	-	-	TRBJ1-1	CASSLRAWRVATEAFF	TGTGCCAGCAGTTTACGGGCCTGGAGGGTGGCTACTGAAGCTTTCTTT
10	TRBV29-1	-	-	TRBJ1-2	CSVKLSGYTF	TGCAGCGTAAAATTGAGTGGCTACACCTTC
16	TRBV15	-	TRBD1	TRBJ1-5	CATSPGQPTGRQPQHF	TGTGCCACATCCCCGGGACAGCCGACGGGCAGGCAGCCCCAGCATTTT
13	TRBV28	-	-	TRBJ1-2	CASSPRGKGGYTF	TGTGCCAGCAGTCCCCGGGGGAAGGGGGGCTACACCTTC
15	TRBV18	-	-	TRBJ2-7	CASSPAGRWPYEQYF	TGTGCCAGCTCACCCGCGGGACGGTGGCCCTACGAGCAGTACTTC
16	TRBV15	-	TRBD2	TRBJ2-1	CATSRDTSGRYNEQFF	TGTGCCACCAGCAGAGATACTAGCGGGAGGTATAATGAGCAGTTCTTC
14	TRBV6-5	once	TRBD2	TRBJ2-5	CASSFSGSRETQYF	TGTGCCAGCAGTTTTAGCGGGAGTAGAGAGACCCAGTACTTC
12	TRBV7-2	-	-	TRBJ2-2	CASSLVTGELFF	TGTGCCAGCAGCTTAGTCACCGGGGAGCTGTTTTTT
14	TRBV27	-	TRBD2	TRBJ2-5	CASSKGTSGETQYF	TGTGCCAGCAGTAAAGGGACTAGCGGAGAGACCCAGTACTTC
17	TRBV4-3	-	TRBD1	TRBJ1-3	CASSRLDRGLSGNTIYF	TGCGCCAGCAGCCGACTTGACAGGGGGCTCTCTGGAAACACCATATATTTT
14	TRBV7-6	-	-	TRBJ2-1	CASSFLPGHNEQFF	TGTGCCAGCAGCTTTTTGCCCGGTCACAATGAGCAGTTCTTC
15	TRBV7-9	-	-	TRBJ2-1	CASSSDSGNRNEQFF	TGTGCCAGCAGCTCCGATTCTGGTAATCGGAATGAGCAGTTCTTC
14	TRBV11-2	-	-	TRBJ1-4	CASSSQRVDEKLFF	TGTGCCAGCAGCTCCCAGCGGGTTGATGAAAAACTGTTTTTT
14	TRBV19	-	-	TRBJ2-7	CASSKTGDSYEQYF	TGTGCCAGTAGTAAGACAGGCGACTCCTACGAGCAGTACTTC
14	TRBV4-2	-	-	TRBJ2-5	CASSQVTNQETQYF	TGTGCCAGCAGCCAAGTGACTAATCAAGAGACCCAGTACTTC
21	TRBV19	-	TRBD1	TRBJ2-5	CASSIASKDRGRERSYETQYF	TGTGCCAGTAGTATAGCCTCTAAGGACAGGGGGCGAGAACGATCTTACGAGACCCAGTACTTC
15	TRBV27	-	TRBD1	TRBJ2-7	CASRSPGTGTYEQYF	TGTGCCAGCAGGAGTCCCGGGACAGGTACCTACGAGCAGTACTTC
18	TRBV7-3	-	TRBD2	TRBJ2-1	CASSPGTSGRASYNEQFF	TGTGCCAGCAGCCCCGGGACTAGCGGGAGGGCCTCCTACAATGAGCAGTTCTTC
12	TRBV27	few	-	TRBJ1-5	CASRKGGQPQHF	TGTGCCAGCAGAAAGGGAGGGCAGCCCCAGCATTTT
17	TRBV10-3	-	TRBD1	TRBJ1-1	CAISATRGLRGGTEAFF	TGTGCCATCAGCGCTACCAGGGGGCTAAGGGGAGGCACTGAAGCTTTCTTT
12	TRBV7-9	-	-	TRBJ2-1	CASSNSVHEQFF	TGTGCCAGCAGCAATAGCGTCCATGAGCAGTTCTTC
13	TRBV28	-	-	TRBJ1-1	CASGGGERAEAFF	TGTGCCAGCGGGGGAGGGGAAAGGGCTGAAGCTTTCTTT
13	TRBV15	-	-	TRBJ1-4	CATSRETSEKLFF	TGTGCCACCAGCAGGGAGACCTCCGAAAAACTGTTTTTT
15	TRBV6-1	-	-	TRBJ1-2	CASTHLRALSGGYTF	TGTGCCAGCACTCACCTGAGGGCCCTGAGTGGTGGCTACACCTTC
11	TRBV11-2	-	-	TRBJ2-1	CASSIVDEQFF	TGTGCCAGCAGCATAGTAGATGAGCAGTTCTTC
17	TRBV2	-	-	TRBJ2-7	CASSEEEAGARKNEQYF	TGTGCCAGCAGTGAAGAGGAGGCAGGGGCGCGCAAAAACGAGCAGTACTTC
14	TRBV5-1	-	-	TRBJ1-1	CASSLVPSRPEAFF	TGCGCCAGCAGCTTGGTTCCCTCCAGGCCTGAAGCTTTCTTT
13	TRBV5-1	-	-	TRBJ2-2	CASRARNTGELFF	TGCGCCAGCAGGGCGCGCAACACCGGGGAGCTGTTTTTT
14	TRBV30	-	TRBD2	TRBJ2-1	CAWVAGGSYNEQFF	TGTGCCTGGGTAGCGGGGGGCTCCTACAATGAGCAGTTCTTC